A single sample gave rise to the 30 T cell receptor beta chains below, sequenced in a study of T cells in Graves' hyperthyroidism and ophthalmopathy. It was RNA transcripts that yielded the amplified TCR beta CDR3 regions. A first-round RT-PCR of the TCR CDR3 used the HTBI primer set. TCRdb fed the multiplex PCR reads into MiXCR, producing one record per CDR3 protein. The sample yields some 300,000 distinct CDR3 sequences, 16% seen once. Sequenced material: blood. The receptors stem from a man aged 25 to 40 with Graves' hyperthyroidism.

Turning to this clonotype: The missing conserved phenylalanine or tryptophan at the end of this CDR3 makes a read error likely. This rearrangement joins TRBV30 to TRBJ2-5; D is undetermined. The CDR3 is 11 amino acids. Deletions cut 1 base from V and 4 bases from J, with 4 bases between. Germline CDR1 is GTSNPN and CDR2 is SVGIG (reference sequence). CDR3 sequence reads: CAWSGRETQYL. The CDR3 bases are TGTGCCTGGAGTGGAAGAGAGACCCAGTACCTC.

This clonotype was detected only a few times. The chain joins TRBV9 to TRBJ2-3; unclear D gene. Trimming pared 1 base from V and 0 bases from J, leaving 3 bases between. This CDR3 is 13 amino acids long. The germline V gene has CDR1 SGDLS and CDR2 YYNGEE. CDR3 coding DNA: TGTGCCAGCAGCGTATCCAGCACAGATACGCAGTATTTT. Protein sequence: CASSVSSTDTQYF. The full variable domain, rest sourced from reference TRBV9 and TRBJ2-3, is DSGVTQTPKHLITATGQRVTLRCSPRSGDLSVYWYQQSLDQGLQFLIQYYNGEERAKGNILERFSAQQFPDLHSELNLSSLELGDSALYFCASSVSSTDTQYFGPGTRLTVL.

This clonotype has only a few counts. The gene calls are TRBV7-6 and TRBJ1-1; possibly TRBD1 for D (5 bases). Germline V gene data show CDR1 as SGHVS and CDR2 as FNYEAQ. V gave up 2 bases and J gave up 8 bases, with 15 bases separating them. CDR3 size: 14 residues. CDR3 DNA sequence: TGTGCCAGCAGCTTATTTGGGGGATCCTCGGAAGCTTTCTTT. Protein product: CASSLFGGSSEAFF.

This clonotype was counted ten times or more. This chain links TRBV18 with TRBJ1-1, with no clear D. The germline V gene has CDR1 KGHSH and CDR2 LQKENI. The CDR3 loop spans 13 amino acids. V was trimmed by 2 bases and J by 5 bases, leaving 9 bases between them. The CDR3 here is CASSPGRETEAFF. DNA for the CDR3: TGTGCCAGCTCACCAGGGAGGGAGACTGAAGCTTTCTTT.

The rearrangement uses TRBV5-1 and TRBJ1-2; no clear D gene. The CDR3 extends over 14 amino acids. V was clipped by 4 bases and J by 3 bases, with 13 bases between them. From germline, CDR1 is SGHRS and CDR2 YFSETQ. The CDR3 loop reads CASSPGPEDYGYTF. The CDR3 coding sequence is TGCGCCAGCAGCCCCGGACCGGAGGACTATGGCTACACCTTC.

This clonotype came up a few times. The CDR3 reads CASSSNPAGNYGYTF. Written as DNA, the CDR3 is TGCGCCAGCAGCTCAAACCCCGCCGGGAACTATGGCTACACCTTC. The V and J genes are TRBV5-1 and TRBJ1-2; the D is unclear. V gave up 3 bases and J gave up 2 bases, with 14 bases separating them. This CDR3 contains 15 residues. The germline gives CDR1 SGHRS, CDR2 YFSETQ.

This chain connects TRBV6-6 to TRBJ1-1; maybe TRBD1 (5 bases). The V gene lost 2 bases and the J gene lost 4 bases, with 11 bases spanning the gap. CDR3 length: 14 amino acids. Germline CDR1 reads MNHNY; CDR2 reads SVGAGI (reference sequence). The DNA for the CDR3 is TGTGCCAGCAGTTACGGGGCTCGAGGCACTGAAGCTTTCTTT. It is translated as CASSYGARGTEAFF.

In its sample, this clonotype was seen many times. The rearrangement uses TRBV5-1 and TRBJ1-1; possible D gene TRBD1, 5 bases. Germline CDR1 and CDR2: SGHRS and YFSETQ. The CDR3 totals 15 residues. V lost 3 bases to trimming and J lost 4 bases, with 16 bases between them. CDR3 nucleotide sequence: TGCGCCAGCAGCTCGGACAATCTTGGGACCACTGAAGCTTTCTTT. Amino acids: CASSSDNLGTTEAFF.

The chain uses TRBV7-2 and TRBJ2-4, with 10 bases lining up with TRBD1. There are 17 residues in the CDR3. Trimming at V came to 2 bases and at J to 1 base, leaving 5 bases not matched to a gene. Germline CDR1 is SGHTA and CDR2 is FQGNSA. CDR3 protein: CASSLTGQGVAKNIQYF. DNA of the CDR3: TGTGCCAGCAGCTTAACTGGACAGGGGGTTGCCAAAAACATTCAGTACTTC. Using reference TRBV7-2 and TRBJ2-4 for the parts outside the CDR3, the full variable domain is GAGVSQSPSNKVTEKGKDVELRCDPISGHTALYWYRQSLGQGLEFLIYFQGNSAPDKSGLPSDRFSAERTGGSVSTLTIQRTQQEDSAVYLCASSLTGQGVAKNIQYFGAGTRLSVL.

This clonotype appeared many times. The rearrangement uses TRBV2 and TRBJ2-5; D gene ambiguous. The V gene's germline CDR1 is SNHLY and CDR2 FYNNEI. The CDR3 is 12 residues long. Between the trimmed V and J ends, which lost 2 bases and 2 bases, there was a span of 3 bases. The CDR3 is CASSEQQETQYF. DNA for the CDR3: TGTGCCAGCAGTGAACAGCAAGAGACCCAGTACTTC.

CDR3 DNA sequence: TGCAGCGTTGGGAGGACGGTAACCTACAATGAGCAGTTCTTC. Its protein is CSVGRTVTYNEQFF. This sequence joins TRBV29-1 and TRBJ2-1, with TRBD2 as a possible D gene (5 bases). CDR3 length equals 14 residues. V dropped 4 bases and J dropped 2 bases, with 12 bases sitting between them. CDR1 and CDR2 from the germline V gene are SQVTM and ANQGSEA.

The sample holds many counts of this clonotype. V is TRBV2 and J is TRBJ1-4; perhaps TRBD1 as D (5 bases). Germline V gene sequence: CDR1 SNHLY, CDR2 FYNNEI. The CDR3 runs to 12 residues. Between the trimmed V and J ends, which lost 6 bases and 7 bases, there was a span of 9 bases. CDR3 bases: TGTGCCAGCAGGTCCAGGGTTGAAAAACTGTTTTTT. Translation: CASRSRVEKLFF. The full variable domain, its missing parts supplied by reference TRBV2 and TRBJ1-4, is EPEVTQTPSHQVTQMGQEVILRCVPISNHLYFYWYRQILGQKVEFLVSFYNNEISEKSEIFDDQFSVERPDGSNFTLKIRSTKLEDSAMYFCASRSRVEKLFFGSGTQLSVL.

This clonotype was detected many times. CDR3 nucleotide sequence: TGTGCCAGCACCAGGACTAGCGGGAGGAGCGAGCAGTACTTC. It encodes CASTRTSGRSEQYF. This chain joins TRBV12-3 or TRBV12-4 and TRBJ2-7, with 14 bases lining up with TRBD2. CDR3 length equals 14 residues. V shed 7 bases and J 6 bases; nucleotides not matched to a gene: 5.

V is TRBV9 and J is TRBJ2-7; 7 bases are shared with TRBD1. The CDR3 runs 14 residues. V shed 0 bases, J shed 8 bases, and the junction held 8 bases outside the gene matches. Germline V gene lookup returns CDR1 SGDLS and CDR2 YYNGEE. The CDR3 DNA reads TGTGCCAGCAGCGTAGAAGTGACAGGGCAGCAGCAGTACTTC. Translation gives CASSVEVTGQQQYF.

This clonotype came up many times. The rearrangement joins TRBV10-3 to TRBJ1-5; D not resolved. Per the germline V gene, CDR1 is ENHRY and CDR2 is SYGVKD. This CDR3 has 13 amino acids. V was clipped by 6 bases and J by 4 bases, with 10 bases between them. CDR3: CAISQDGNQPQHF. As DNA, the CDR3 is TGTGCCATCAGCCAGGACGGAAATCAGCCCCAGCATTTT.

This clonotype came up many times. CDR3 DNA: TGCAGTGCTTCCAGGACTAGCAACAATGAGCAGTTCTTC. It encodes CSASRTSNNEQFF. The chain links TRBV20-1 to TRBJ2-1; TRBD2 aligns across 8 bases. CDR3 length equals 13 residues. V lost 5 bases, J lost 5 bases, and 5 bases stayed unmatched. Germline CDR1 is DFQATT and CDR2 is SNEGSKA (reference sequence).

This clonotype was seen at least ten times. The genes are TRBV2 and TRBJ2-7, with D perhaps TRBD1 (6 bases). Germline V CDR1 and CDR2: SNHLY, FYNNEI. The CDR3 has 14 residues. V was cut by 7 bases and J by 4 bases, with 17 bases left in between. The chain's CDR3 is CASITGTTNYEQYF. The CDR3 DNA is TGTGCCAGCATAACCGGGACAACAAATTACGAGCAGTACTTC.

This clonotype has just a few counts. The chain carries TRBV4-2 and TRBJ2-4; possibly TRBD2 for D (5 bases). V shed 1 base and J shed 6 bases, with 13 bases lying between them. Germline V gene sequence: CDR1 LGHNA, CDR2 YNFKEQ. The CDR3 totals 15 residues. CDR3 protein: CASSQVGIEGNIQYF. CDR3 in DNA: TGTGCCAGCAGCCAAGTGGGGATAGAGGGAAACATTCAGTACTTC.

This clonotype was observed a few times. The V gene is TRBV9, the J gene TRBJ2-1; 9 bases are a match to TRBD1. The CDR3 sequence is 15 residues long. Germline loops: CDR1 SGDLS, CDR2 YYNGEE. Losses at the gene ends were 1 base for V and 4 bases for J; bases not matched to a gene: 3. The CDR3 DNA sequence: TGTGCCAGCAGCGTACTCGGGACAGGGTACAATGAGCAGTTCTTC. This codes for CASSVLGTGYNEQFF.

There are many counts of this clonotype. The chain links TRBV12-3 or TRBV12-4 to TRBJ1-3; TRBD1 might be the D (5 bases). V was cut by 7 bases and J by 0 bases, with 16 bases left in between. This CDR3 region has 16 residues. The CDR3 bases are TGTGCCAGCACCGAACCTCGGGACGGCTCTGGAAACACCATATATTTT. This encodes CASTEPRDGSGNTIYF.

This clonotype showed up many times. The chain has TRBV7-3 and TRBJ2-1, with D possibly matching TRBD2 (6 bases). CDR3 length: 15 amino acids. V lost 0 bases, J lost 5 bases, and 11 bases lay in between. CDR1 and CDR2 (germline): SGHTA, FQGTGA. In nucleotides, the CDR3 is TGTGCCAGCAGCTTAACTAGGGACTTACACAATGAGCAGTTCTTC. Translated, it gives CASSLTRDLHNEQFF.

In its sample, this clonotype was seen many times. V is TRBV12-3 or TRBV12-4 and J is TRBJ2-7; D may correspond to TRBD1 or TRBD2 (6 bases each). V was clipped by 4 bases and J by 4 bases, with 17 bases between them. The CDR3 length is 15 residues. The CDR3 here is CASSSQLGAGYEQYF. The DNA for the CDR3 is TGTGCCAGCAGTTCCCAACTGGGGGCGGGATACGAGCAGTACTTC.

This clonotype came up a few times. With a much larger clone just one base away, this may be a read error. The chain is built from TRBV5-1 and TRBJ1-1; 7 nucleotides line up with TRBD1. The CDR3 runs 16 residues. CDR1 SGHRS and CDR2 YFSETQ come from the germline V gene. The CDR3 DNA reads TGCGCCAGCAGCTCCAGACAGGGCGATATGAACACTGAAGTTTTCTTT. It specifies CASSSRQGDMNTEVFF.

The V gene is TRBV6-1, the J gene TRBJ2-7; possibly TRBD1 for D (5 bases). CDR3 length: 12 amino acids. Germline lookup yields CDR1 MNHNS and CDR2 SASEGT. V lost 5 bases and J lost 5, with 10 bases in between. The CDR3 bases are TGTGCCAGCAGTCAGGGATTCGACGAGCAGTACTTC. It yields the protein CASSQGFDEQYF.

This clonotype was seen at least ten times. The chain employs TRBV20-1 and TRBJ2-1; a weak D match, TRBD2 (5 bases). Germline-derived CDR1 and CDR2 are DFQATT and SNEGSKA (reference sequence). This CDR3 has 13 amino acids. The CDR3 here is CSAVLARNNEQFF. Written as DNA, the CDR3 is TGCAGCGCCGTTCTAGCCCGAAACAATGAGCAGTTCTTC.

This clonotype was counted at least ten times. The V call is TRBV28, the J call TRBJ2-3; possible D gene TRBD2, 6 bases. This CDR3 comprises 14 residues. CDR1 is MDHEN, CDR2 SYDVKM, per germline. The V end lost 6 bases, the J end lost 2 bases, and 12 bases lay between the germline ends. The CDR3 nucleotides read TGTGCCAGCAGCCGGACTAATCCCACAGATACGCAGTATTTT. Translation: CASSRTNPTDTQYF.

At least ten counts were recorded for this clonotype. The chain couples TRBV5-1 to TRBJ2-7; the match to TRBD2 covers 9 bases. The trim removed 4 bases at V and 6 bases at J, leaving 8 bases unmatched. This CDR3 is built from 14 residues. Germline values: CDR1 SGHRS, CDR2 YFSETQ. CDR3 in amino acids: CASSKAGGSGEQYF. DNA for the CDR3: TGCGCCAGCAGCAAAGCGGGAGGAAGTGGCGAGCAGTACTTC.

Points on this clonotype: One end of the junction varies from germline; a read error may be responsible. This chain links TRBV15 with TRBJ2-7, with 7 bases aligning to TRBD2. The CDR3 spans 15 residues. CDR1 and CDR2 (germline): LNHNV, YYDKDF (reference sequence). The CDR3 nucleotides are TGTGCCACCAGCCCTCGGTTGGGGGGGAGCTACGAGCAGCACTTC. This sequence encodes CATSPRLGGSYEQHF.

Of note for this clonotype: This may be a read error: a much more frequent sequence differs by one nucleotide. The chain combines TRBV30 with TRBJ2-1, with 10 bases that match TRBD2. The CDR3 consists of 14 residues. Germline CDR1 GTSNPN, CDR2 SVGIG (reference sequence). The CDR3 region is CAWGVAGGPDEQFF. The CDR3 nucleotides read TGTGCCTGGGGTGTAGCGGGAGGACCCGATGAGCAGTTCTTC.

V usage is TRBV6-1 and J usage is TRBJ2-3; 7 bases agree with TRBD2. The CDR3 covers 14 residues. CDR1 is MNHNS, CDR2 SASEGT, per germline. Trimming removed 8 bases from V and 4 bases from J; junction bases left unmatched: 9. The CDR3 nucleotides read TGTGCCAGCCGGCGTGGGGGGGTCGCAGATACGCAGTATTTT. This translates into CASRRGGVADTQYF.